Described below is a single T cell receptor beta chain sequence and its context. This clone was observed a handful of times. Its antigen is currently not known. No quality values exist for individual bases; no much larger clone is one base distant. This specimen belongs to a study of cytomegalovirus exposure and HLA in healthy donors (dated by TCRdb to the late 2010s). About the full investigation: In an earlier analysis of 450 to 750 of the donors, 276 Gb of sequence data and about 110 million unique TCR beta sequences from about 179 million T cells were reported. Roughly 300 gigabases of sequencing data and 75 million to 85 million unique TCR sequences made up an early release that covered several hundred HLA-typed donors. Of the roughly 400 genotyped donors, 70% to 90% were placed in the genetic ancestry cluster associated with self-reported Caucasian donors. The study aimed to test whether signatures of past pathogen exposure could be identified by cataloging public T cell receptors. The study profiled the T cell repertoires of hundreds of subjects by immunosequencing and related them to cytomegalovirus serostatus. A separate validation cohort of roughly 130 different subjects was used in addition to the 666-subject first cohort. High-throughput TCR immunosequencing, statistical association of individual TCRs with disease status, and machine learning were combined to predict cytomegalovirus infection status. A later analysis re-analyzed previously published TCR beta repertoires from roughly 630 donors and added high-resolution HLA genotyping to study TCR occurrence patterns. In the later analysis, no new phenotypic data were used to find candidate immune exposures; instead, reliance was placed on TCR beta sequences and their occurrence across donors. To decide whether each TCR beta V gene segment behaved as functional or pseudogenic, an earlier analysis of some 540 of the donors relied on high-throughput TCR beta sequencing. Alongside the repertoire data, information on donor age, sex, ethnicity and CMV serostatus was compiled. A later genetic analysis used genome-wide SNP genotypes for about 65% of the 666 donors, treating that subset as a discovery cohort. Every discovery cohort repertoire had been produced on one sequencing platform. HLA typing included class I and class II loci at four-digit resolution. The number of donors typed differed by locus, with roughly 620-630 for A, B, C, DRB1 and DQB1, roughly 520 for DQA1, 606 for DPA1, and approximately 470 for DPB1. Because of strong linkage in the cohort, roughly five DR-DQ haplotypes were treated as single units for association and clustering. On average, around 200,000 unique TCR beta nucleotide sequences were sequenced per donor among 350 to 400 genotyped donors of the cohort, with around 19% of those sequences being non-productive. General findings and caveats noted by the study authors: The authors suggested that the approach could potentially be extended to other disease states and immunological phenotypes. Because counts were too low, more than 15 rarely observed V segments, including chromosome 9 orphons, were excluded from the earlier analysis of a few hundred of the donors. CMV serostatus was the only immune exposure information available for the cohort. Cytomegalovirus status was reported to be diagnosed by the classifier with high specificity and sensitivity in both the original and validation cohorts. HLA typing was unavailable for some donors at each locus, so association tests used only the typed subset. A later genetic analysis associated a missense DCLRE1C variant with V-gene and J-gene trimming of TCR beta chains, and an independent cohort replicated the association. A total of 150 to 200 TCR beta chains were listed by the study as associated with cytomegalovirus. According to a later analysis, parvovirus B19, influenza, CMV and Epstein-Barr virus appeared linked to several top co-occurrence clusters. Compared with equally common non-associated chains, HLA-associated TCR beta chains in a later analysis were more clonally expanded and had lower generation probabilities. Most CMV-associated TCR beta chains appeared to be HLA-restricted in a later analysis, and the HLA associations seemed to be driven largely by CMV exposure. Three of the identified cytomegalovirus-associated TCR beta chains were confirmed in vitro to be specific for cytomegalovirus antigens. Correlated functional status among segregating V segments might be attributable to linkage disequilibrium, but an unknown experimental factor could not be ruled out. In an earlier analysis of some 640 of the donors, most TCR beta V segments were observed in productive rearrangements about 87% or about 30% of the time, broadly matching IMGT annotations. When HLA alleles, especially DR and DQ, strongly co-occurred, attributing TCR associations to individual alleles was difficult. In a later analysis, the rate of TCR association differed among HLA loci, with DRB1 alleles having the most associated TCRs and HLA-C alleles having the fewest. Sequencing depth was assumed to be roughly uniform across donors in the presence/absence analyses, though that assumption may not hold. A cluster of highly shared sequence variants was judged likely to represent a technical artifact of the sequencing pipeline. While some public TCRs were present in many individuals, most TCR sequences turned up only very rarely across donors. A further reported finding was that TCR beta sequences accurately predicted the HLA-A and HLA-B alleles for most subjects in the first cohort. At a false discovery rate of 0.05, a later analysis linked 16,000 or so TCR beta sequences to specific HLA alleles. The cohort was sequenced for TCR beta chains only, and without alpha or paired-chain data the features that could be detected were limited. A later genetic analysis reported fewer N-insertions in productive TCRs among donors in an Asian-associated ancestry cluster than the roughly 670-donor mean.

The cohort consisted of hundreds of healthy bone marrow donors. At the time of sampling, every cohort member was nominally healthy, though immune exposures that went unrecorded were likely present. The donor was CMV seropositive and was included in the group of 250 to 300 seropositive cohort members. Every donor gave a peripheral blood sample, and the peripheral blood mononuclear cells from that sample were used for TCR beta sequencing. Genomic DNA extraction from the blood cell samples was performed with the Qiagen DNeasy Blood Extraction Kit. Libraries were prepared through the immunoSEQ multiplex PCR assay. The multiplex PCR relied on a mix of 60 forward primers for TCR Vbeta segments and 13 reverse primers for TCR Jbeta segments. The CDR3 region of rearranged TCR beta genes was amplified from genomic DNA with a multiplex PCR assay. The amplified TCR beta libraries were sequenced on the Illumina HiSeq System as 87-base-pair reads. Concerning the study's data processing: A later analysis counted about 80 million unique TCR beta chains across the 550 to 800 repertoires, and around 9.9 million of these chains were shared by at least two donors. Raw reads were error-corrected and collapsed into unique sequences by a nearest-neighbor algorithm in which closely related sequences were merged to remove PCR and sequencing errors. Alignment of CDR3 sequences to IMGT reference sequences was used to assign V, D and J gene segments. Each retained sequence needed at least a six-nucleotide match to both a V gene segment and a J gene segment. Rearrangements were classified as productive when the CDR3 lacked stop codons and remained in frame with V and J, and all other rearrangements were classified as non-productive. CDR3 was defined according to IMGT convention as the region running from the second conserved V-encoded cysteine to the conserved J-encoded phenylalanine. In an earlier analysis of approximately 590 of the donors, sequences lacking an unambiguous match to a single V gene segment were excluded. In an earlier analysis of roughly 500 of the donors, V segments were called functional above 56.7% productive rearrangements and were called segregating when the between-donor standard deviation exceeded 5%. A statistical classification framework was built for diagnosing cytomegalovirus status from the catalog of TCR beta chain sequences. In a later analysis, TCR nucleotide sequences were compared against IMGT/GENE-DB human TR gene sequences so that V and J genes could be assigned. Using the TCRdist pipeline, a later analysis assigned CDR3 sequences along with most-parsimonious VDJ recombination scenarios. In a later analysis, each TCR beta chain was defined by its CDR3 amino acid sequence together with its V-gene family, and reads without a unique V-gene family were excluded. To address suspected cross-contamination and a sequencing artifact, a later analysis removed some 620 highly shared, low-generation-probability nucleotide sequences. For each public chain, a later analysis derived a clonal expansion index from normalized ranks of inferred template counts within each repertoire. Generation probabilities in a later analysis came from a VDJ recombination model fitted to out-of-frame rearrangements, and those results were checked against IGoR. A later analysis scored TCR-TCR, TCR-HLA and TCR-CMV co-occurrence with hypergeometric tests, applying a repertoire-size bias correction to TCR pairs. To estimate false discovery rates, a later analysis permuted the HLA or CMV assignments 20 times. In a later analysis, co-occurring TCRs were grouped with DBSCAN, and TCRdist sequence similarity was added when clustering was performed within HLA-allele-positive subsets. For co-occurrence clustering, repertoires with fewer than 30,000 or more than 120,000 public chains were excluded, along with roughly 5 repertoires with anomalous nucleotide sharing. TCRdb took this table from immuneACCESS and kept in-frame rearrangements with V and J called. Such tables lack part of the clones; where checked against another copy, unresolved V genes explain under half of the gap, and the rest is unexplained. V and J calls and clone size are as listed in that table; D and trimming were resolved from the DNA. Within this sample are 90,000 to 130,000 clones, with around 80% of them counted one time only. The ten largest clones capture roughly 5.6% of the sample.

The sequence derives from a man aged 25 to 40 in good health and CMV-seropositive. Material for sequencing was PBMCs.

The sequenced DNA is TGCGCCAGCAGAGATAACAGGGACAATCAGCCCCAGCATTTT. Its translation reads: CASRDNRDNQPQHF. The rearrangement combines TRBV10-2 with TRBJ1-5; possibly the D gene is TRBD1, per 6 matching bases. Reading the germline V gene gives CDR1 WSHSY and CDR2 SAAADI. The CDR3 goes from the cysteine to the phenylalanine over 14 residues. Only the CDR3 DNA is retained, 42 bases long and in frame from the first base. V is reduced by 6 bases and J by 3 bases, leaving a spacing of 12 bases between them.